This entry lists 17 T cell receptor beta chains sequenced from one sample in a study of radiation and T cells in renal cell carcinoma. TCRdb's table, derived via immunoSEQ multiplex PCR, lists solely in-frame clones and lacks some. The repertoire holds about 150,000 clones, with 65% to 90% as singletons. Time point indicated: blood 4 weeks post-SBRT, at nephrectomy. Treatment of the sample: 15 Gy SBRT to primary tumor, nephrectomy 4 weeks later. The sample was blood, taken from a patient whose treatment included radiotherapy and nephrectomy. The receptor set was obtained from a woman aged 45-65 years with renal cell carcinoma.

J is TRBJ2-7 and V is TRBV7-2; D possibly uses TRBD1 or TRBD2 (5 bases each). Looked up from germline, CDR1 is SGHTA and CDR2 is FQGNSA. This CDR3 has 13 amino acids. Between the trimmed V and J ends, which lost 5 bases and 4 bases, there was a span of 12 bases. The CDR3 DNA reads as TGTGCCAGCAGCGGGGGATGGGCATACGAGCAGTACTTC. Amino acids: CASSGGWAYEQYF.

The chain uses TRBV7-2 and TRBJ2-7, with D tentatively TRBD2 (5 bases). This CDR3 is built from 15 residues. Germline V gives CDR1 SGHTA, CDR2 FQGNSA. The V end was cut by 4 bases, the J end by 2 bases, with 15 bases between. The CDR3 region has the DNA TGTGCCAGCAGCTCGGGATCCACCGCAACCTACGAGCAGTACTTC. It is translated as CASSSGSTATYEQYF.

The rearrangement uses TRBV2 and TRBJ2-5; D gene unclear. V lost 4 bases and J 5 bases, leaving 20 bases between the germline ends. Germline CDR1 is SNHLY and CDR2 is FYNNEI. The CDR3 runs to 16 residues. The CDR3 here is CASSVHSSQKQETQYF. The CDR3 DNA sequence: TGTGCCAGCAGTGTTCACAGTTCGCAAAAACAGGAGACCCAGTACTTC.

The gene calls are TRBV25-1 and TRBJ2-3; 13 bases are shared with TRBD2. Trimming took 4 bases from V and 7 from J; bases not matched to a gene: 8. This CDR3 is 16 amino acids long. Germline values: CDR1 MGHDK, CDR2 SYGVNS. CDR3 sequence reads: CASSGGTSGTHHTQYF. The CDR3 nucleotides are TGTGCCAGCAGTGGTGGGACTAGCGGGACCCATCATACGCAGTATTTT.

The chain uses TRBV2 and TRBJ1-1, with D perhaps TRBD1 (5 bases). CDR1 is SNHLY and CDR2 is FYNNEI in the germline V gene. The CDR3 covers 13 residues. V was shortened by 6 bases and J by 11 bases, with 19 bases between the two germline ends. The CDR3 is CASRGTGSGRAFF. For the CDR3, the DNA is TGTGCCAGCAGGGGGACGGGGAGTGGTCGGGCTTTCTTT.

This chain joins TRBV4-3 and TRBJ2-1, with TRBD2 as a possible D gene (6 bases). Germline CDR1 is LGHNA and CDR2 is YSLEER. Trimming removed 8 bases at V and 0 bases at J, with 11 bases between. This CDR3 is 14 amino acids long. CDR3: CASAGLSSYNEQFF. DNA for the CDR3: TGCGCCAGCGCGGGGCTGAGCTCCTACAATGAGCAGTTCTTC.

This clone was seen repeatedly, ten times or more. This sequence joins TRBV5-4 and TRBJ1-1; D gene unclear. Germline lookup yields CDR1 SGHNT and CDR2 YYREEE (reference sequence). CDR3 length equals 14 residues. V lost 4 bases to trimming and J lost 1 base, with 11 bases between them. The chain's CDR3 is CASSPKLTNTEAFF. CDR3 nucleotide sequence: TGTGCCAGCAGCCCTAAACTGACGAACACTGAAGCTTTCTTT.

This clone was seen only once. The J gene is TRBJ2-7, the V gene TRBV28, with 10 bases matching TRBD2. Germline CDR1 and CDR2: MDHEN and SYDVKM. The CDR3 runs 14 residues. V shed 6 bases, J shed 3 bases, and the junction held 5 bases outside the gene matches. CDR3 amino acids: CASRTSGARYEQYF. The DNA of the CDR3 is TGTGCCAGCAGAACTAGCGGGGCGCGCTACGAGCAGTACTTC.

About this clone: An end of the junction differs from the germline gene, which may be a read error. For the CDR3, the DNA is TGTGCCAGCAGCCTAGGGACAGGGGTCTACGAGCAGTACTTC. Its protein is CASSLGTGVYEQYF. V is TRBV13 and J is TRBJ2-7, with TRBD1 identical over 10 bases. Per the germline V gene, CDR1 is PRHDT and CDR2 is FYEKMQ (reference sequence). The CDR3 extends over 14 amino acids.

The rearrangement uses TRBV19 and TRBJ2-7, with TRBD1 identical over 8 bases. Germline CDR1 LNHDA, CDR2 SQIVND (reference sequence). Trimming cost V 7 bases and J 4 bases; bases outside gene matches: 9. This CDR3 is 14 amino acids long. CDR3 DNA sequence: TGTGCCAGTACCCGGGACAGGACTTCGTACGAGCAGTACTTC. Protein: CASTRDRTSYEQYF. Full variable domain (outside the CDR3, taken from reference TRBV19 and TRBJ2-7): DGGITQSPKYLFRKEGQNVTLSCEQNLNHDAMYWYRQDPGQGLRLIYYSQIVNDFQKGDIAEGYSVSREKKESFPLTVTSAQKNPTAFYLCASTRDRTSYEQYFGPGTRLTVT.

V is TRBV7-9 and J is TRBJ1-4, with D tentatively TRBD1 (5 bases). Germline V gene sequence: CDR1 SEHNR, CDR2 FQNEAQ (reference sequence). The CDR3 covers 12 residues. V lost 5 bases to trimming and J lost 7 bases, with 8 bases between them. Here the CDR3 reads CASSPQGEKLFF. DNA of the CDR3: TGTGCCAGCAGCCCCCAGGGTGAAAAACTGTTTTTT.

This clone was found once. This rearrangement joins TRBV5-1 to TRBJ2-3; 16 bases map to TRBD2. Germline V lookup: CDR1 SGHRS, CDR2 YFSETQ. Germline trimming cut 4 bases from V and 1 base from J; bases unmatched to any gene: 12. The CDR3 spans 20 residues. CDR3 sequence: CASSRPGLAGGVHGTDTQYF. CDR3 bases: TGCGCCAGCAGCCGGCCGGGACTAGCGGGAGGGGTTCACGGCACAGATACGCAGTATTTT.

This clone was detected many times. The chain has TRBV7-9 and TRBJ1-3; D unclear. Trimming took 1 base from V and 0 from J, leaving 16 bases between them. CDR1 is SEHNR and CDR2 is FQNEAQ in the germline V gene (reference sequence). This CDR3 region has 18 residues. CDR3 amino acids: CASSLGFSTVFSGNTIYF. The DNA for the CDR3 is TGTGCCAGCAGCTTAGGTTTTAGCACAGTTTTCTCTGGAAACACCATATATTTT.

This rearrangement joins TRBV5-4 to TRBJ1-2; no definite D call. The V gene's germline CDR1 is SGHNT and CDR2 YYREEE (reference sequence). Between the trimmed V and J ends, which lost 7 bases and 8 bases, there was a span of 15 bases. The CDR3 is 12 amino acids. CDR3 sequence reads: CASGPHTKGYTF. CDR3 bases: TGTGCCAGCGGCCCGCATACGAAAGGCTACACCTTC.

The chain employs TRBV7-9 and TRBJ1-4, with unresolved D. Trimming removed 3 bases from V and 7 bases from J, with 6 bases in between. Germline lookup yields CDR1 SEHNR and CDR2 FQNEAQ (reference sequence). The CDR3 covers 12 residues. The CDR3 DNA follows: TGTGCCAGCAGCTTCGGACGTGAAAAACTGTTTTTT. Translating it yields CASSFGREKLFF.

The CDR3 spells CASSSSGQGETQYF. As DNA, the CDR3 is TGTGCCAGCAGTTCCTCGGGACAGGGGGAGACCCAGTACTTC. V usage is TRBV6-5 and J usage is TRBJ2-5, with TRBD1 identical over 10 bases. CDR1 and CDR2 from the germline V gene are MNHEY and SVGAGI. Trimming removed 4 bases from V and 5 bases from J; junction bases left unmatched: 4. The CDR3 spans 14 residues.

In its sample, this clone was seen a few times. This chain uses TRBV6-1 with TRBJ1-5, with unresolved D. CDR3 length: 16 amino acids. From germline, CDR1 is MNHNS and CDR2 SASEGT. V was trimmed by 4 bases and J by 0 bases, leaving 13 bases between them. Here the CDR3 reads CASSVGRDHSNQPQHF. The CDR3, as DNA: TGTGCCAGCAGTGTAGGGAGGGATCATAGCAATCAGCCCCAGCATTTT.